A single sample is the source of the 12 T cell receptor beta chains below, sequenced in a study of CD8 T cells in ankylosing spondylitis. The study, taken as a whole, reports: One TCR beta motif, made up of roughly 8 highly homologous variants, appeared characteristic of ankylosing spondylitis blood.

What these receptors recognize is not known. In TCRdb, the 5' RACE reads were re-called with MiXCR into one record per CDR3 protein. The data hold about 400,000 distinct CDR3 sequences, with around 20% observed a single time. The sequencing sample was made of blood, either unsorted or a sorted T cell fraction (not recorded which). The receptors derive from a male donor with ankylosing spondylitis.

This rearrangement joins TRBV6-5 to TRBJ2-5; tentative D call: TRBD1 (6 bases). This CDR3 is built from 15 residues. From germline, CDR1 is MNHEY and CDR2 SVGAGI. V shed 0 bases and J shed 5 bases, with 13 bases lying between them. The CDR3 region has the DNA TGTGCCAGCAGTTACTCGAGCCAGGGGTGGGAGACCCAGTACTTC. As protein: CASSYSSQGWETQYF.

The chain's CDR3 is CASSLEAEAFF. The DNA of the CDR3 is TGTGCCAGCAGCTTAGAGGCTGAAGCTTTCTTT. This chain connects TRBV11-2 to TRBJ1-1; D gene uncertain. CDR1 is SGHAT and CDR2 is FQNNGV in the germline V gene. Deletions cut 0 bases from V and 6 bases from J, with 2 bases between. The CDR3 has 11 amino acids. The whole variable domain, filled in from reference TRBV11-2 and TRBJ1-1, reads EAGVAQSPRYKIIEKRQSVAFWCNPISGHATLYWYQQILGQGPKLLIQFQNNGVVDDSQLPKDRFSAERLKGVDSTLKIQPAKLEDSAVYLCASSLEAEAFFGQGTRLTVV.

The chain employs TRBV6-2 or TRBV6-3 and TRBJ2-7, with D uncertain. Germline CDR1 MNHEY, CDR2 SVGEGT. Trimming removed 8 bases from V and 2 bases from J, with 13 bases in between. The CDR3 is 13 residues long. The CDR3 nucleotides read TGTGCCAGCCGGTCCTACACCACCTACGAGCAGTACTTC. It is translated as CASRSYTTYEQYF.

This chain links TRBV7-2 with TRBJ2-3, with a weak D call TRBD2 (6 bases). This CDR3 has 13 amino acids. Deletions cut 5 bases from V and 8 bases from J, with 14 bases between. Per the germline V gene, CDR1 is SGHTA and CDR2 is FQGNSA. CDR3 coding DNA: TGTGCCAGCAGCCGTACGTGGGGAGGTACGCAGTATTTT. It specifies CASSRTWGGTQYF.

The gene calls are TRBV29-1 and TRBJ1-1; 8 bases align to TRBD1. Germline V gene lookup returns CDR1 SQVTM and CDR2 ANQGSEA. The junction had 5 bases not matched to a gene; V was cut back by 1 base and J by 4 bases. CDR3 size: 14 residues. CDR3 in amino acids: CSVEGTGIPTEAFF. CDR3 DNA: TGCAGCGTTGAAGGGACAGGGATTCCCACTGAAGCTTTCTTT.

This clonotype has only a few counts. J is TRBJ2-5 and V is TRBV12-3 or TRBV12-4, with 8 bases matching TRBD2. The ends lost 6 bases at V and 2 bases at J; junction bases unmatched: 17. CDR3 length equals 18 residues. The chain's CDR3 is CASRPHPSAGDPQETQYF. CDR3 nucleotides: TGTGCCAGCAGACCCCACCCCTCAGCGGGAGATCCACAAGAGACCCAGTACTTC.

This clonotype was counted a few times. The rearrangement links TRBV14 to TRBJ2-5; D unclear. The CDR3 sequence is 12 residues long. Germline values: CDR1 SGHDN, CDR2 FVKESK. V shed 3 bases and J shed 7 bases, with 9 bases lying between them. CDR3: CASSHATGTQYF. CDR3 nucleotides: TGTGCCAGCAGCCATGCTACTGGGACCCAGTACTTC.

The chain recombines TRBV11-2 with TRBJ1-2, with D possibly TRBD1 on 6 matching bases. Germline loops: CDR1 SGHAT, CDR2 FQNNGV. Trimming shortened V by 4 bases and J by 13 bases, and 19 bases separated the two germline ends. The CDR3 runs 13 residues. CDR3 coding DNA: TGTGCCAGCAGCTCCATTGGGCTGGGGGGCCCCACCTTC. Translating it yields CASSSIGLGGPTF.

Only a few counts were recorded for this clonotype. The J gene is TRBJ1-1, the V gene TRBV5-1, with TRBD1 identical over 7 bases. CDR1 and CDR2 from the germline V gene are SGHRS and YFSETQ. CDR3 length: 16 residues. Germline trimming cut 4 bases from V and 1 base from J; bases unmatched to any gene: 10. This CDR3 is CASSRDRQKENTEAFF. CDR3 sequence (DNA): TGCGCCAGCAGCAGGGACAGACAGAAGGAGAACACTGAAGCTTTCTTT. The full variable domain, completed using reference TRBV5-1 and TRBJ1-1, is KAGVTQTPRYLIKTRGQQVTLSCSPISGHRSVSWYQQTPGQGLQFLFEYFSETQRNKGNFPGRFSGRQFSNSRSEMNVSTLELGDSALYLCASSRDRQKENTEAFFGQGTRLTVV.

This clonotype was picked up a small number of times. The chain combines TRBV2 with TRBJ1-5, with 9 bases matching TRBD1. The CDR3 has 15 residues. V shed 4 bases and J 5 bases; nucleotides not matched to a gene: 6. Per the germline V gene, CDR1 is SNHLY and CDR2 is FYNNEI. CDR3 nucleotide sequence: TGTGCCAGCAGTGGAGACAGGGGGAAGGATCAGCCCCAGCATTTT. Amino acid sequence: CASSGDRGKDQPQHF.

This clonotype was observed at least ten times. The CDR3 reads CSAQSGAGVPGELFF. The CDR3 DNA is TGCAGTGCTCAATCGGGAGCGGGAGTTCCCGGGGAGCTGTTTTTT. The chain carries TRBV20-1 and TRBJ2-2; TRBD2 agrees at 8 bases. V was pared by 5 bases and J by 6 bases, with 11 bases of the junction left unmatched. The CDR3 contains 15 residues. Germline V CDR1 and CDR2: DFQATT, SNEGSKA (reference sequence).

There are many counts of this clonotype. In DNA form, the CDR3 reads TGTGCCAGCAGCCCGACGGGAGGCTCGAATGAGCAGTTCTTC. Its translation is CASSPTGGSNEQFF. The chain joins TRBV7-9 to TRBJ2-1, with TRBD2 matching 7 bases. From germline, CDR1 is SEHNR and CDR2 FQNEAQ (reference sequence). With 5 bases clipped from V and 7 bases from J, the junction kept 8 bases outside the gene matches. The CDR3 has 14 residues.